This is a list of T cell receptor beta chains from one sample in a study of shared T cell receptors in the human thymus. The table came from immunoSEQ multiplex PCR; TCRdb's copy has only in-frame clones and leaves some out. The sample comprises 700,000 or so clones, approximately 83% of which are singletons, and around 0.01% rests with the top ten. The same data also went into a second study, on human thymus T cells.

Sequenced input: thymocytes. Receptor source: a girl less than two years old with a congenital heart defect. CDR3s include the opening cysteine and the closing phenylalanine or tryptophan. A D gene is named only where the DNA matches it firmly. Clone size is not always given. Where it is, it says once, few, many or a class for expanded clones.

V	size	D	J	DNA	CDR3
TRBV5-1	-	-	TRBJ1-2	TGCGCCAGCAGCCAAGGACCCACAGGGAGCAACTATGGCTACACCTTC	CASSQGPTGSNYGYTF
TRBV11-2	-	TRBD1	TRBJ1-2	TGTGCCAGCAGCCTGGATTGGGGGGGAGGGGACAGGGGGAACTATGGCTACACCTTC	CASSLDWGGGDRGNYGYTF
TRBV12-5	-	-	TRBJ1-1	TGTGCTAGTGGTTTATCTCCTGAAGCTTTCTTT	CASGLSPEAFF
TRBV19	-	TRBD2	TRBJ2-3	TGTGCCAGTACTGCGGGACTACGTAGCACAGATACGCAGTATTTT	CASTAGLRSTDTQYF
TRBV19	once	-	TRBJ1-1	TGTGCCAGTGAAGCGGGGAACACTGAAGCTTTCTTT	CASEAGNTEAFF
TRBV4-1	-	-	TRBJ2-1	TGCGCCAGCAGCCAAGTAGAGCCACAGGGGCGGGGGTTCTTC	CASSQVEPQGRGFF
TRBV19	-	-	TRBJ2-3	TGTGCCAGTAGTATGGGGGCTAGCACAGATACGCAGTATTTT	CASSMGASTDTQYF
TRBV28	-	TRBD1	TRBJ1-5	TGTGCCAGCAGCCCGACAGGGAGCAATCAGCCCCAGCATTTT	CASSPTGSNQPQHF
TRBV11-2	-	-	TRBJ2-5	TGTGCCAGCAGCTTAGTTGCGTCCTCGGCCCAGTACTTC	CASSLVASSAQYF
TRBV6-5	-	-	TRBJ1-2	TGTGCCAGCAGTTCCCCCCCTGGGCGCGATGGCTACACCTTC	CASSSPPGRDGYTF
TRBV4-3	-	TRBD1	TRBJ1-6	TGCGCCAGCAGCCAAGAAAGGGGGCACGAAGGCATAGGTTCACCCCTCCACTTT	CASSQERGHEGIGSPLHF
TRBV2	-	-	TRBJ1-2	TGTGCCCCCAAGGGTCTAGGGGGGGAAAAGGCTAATCAGAACCCTAACTATGGCTACACCTTC	CAPKGLGGEKANQNPNYGYTF
TRBV19	-	-	TRBJ1-1	TGTGCCAGTAGTATAGAAGTAGCCCGGCTGAACACTGAAGCTTTCTTT	CASSIEVARLNTEAFF
TRBV5-1	-	TRBD1	TRBJ1-1	TGCGCCAGCAGCGGGGACAGGGGGTTTACGGAGAACACTGAAGCTTTCTTT	CASSGDRGFTENTEAFF
TRBV6-5	-	TRBD1	TRBJ2-7	TGTGCCAGCAGCTTCTGGGGGACAGTTGTCCACGAGCAGTACTTC	CASSFWGTVVHEQYF
TRBV4-1	-	-	TRBJ2-7	TGCGCCAGCAGCCGCGGCCCAGATGAACCCGAGCAGCAGTACTTC	CASSRGPDEPEQQYF
TRBV11-1	-	-	TRBJ2-5	TGTGCCAGCAGCGAAAACTACCGGGGACAAGAGACCCAGTACTTC	CASSENYRGQETQYF
TRBV7-8	-	TRBD1	TRBJ1-2	TGTGCCAGCAGCCTTGGGCCCACAGGGGGGAAGGTTGGCTACACCTTC	CASSLGPTGGKVGYTF
TRBV5-4	few	TRBD1	TRBJ2-7	TGTGCCAGCAGCTTGTCCGAGATGGGACAGTCGAACGAGCAGTACTTC	CASSLSEMGQSNEQYF
TRBV6-6	-	TRBD1	TRBJ2-7	TGTGCCAGCAGTTACAATGGTCAGGGGGTTTTCTACGAGCAGTACTTC	CASSYNGQGVFYEQYF
TRBV7-2	once	TRBD2	TRBJ2-7	TGTGCCAGCGACCAAGGAAGTAGCGGGGGGGCAGAGGGTGGCGAGCAGTACTTC	CASDQGSSGGAEGGEQYF
TRBV29-1	-	-	TRBJ1-2	TGCAGCGTTGTACAGGCCGGCTACACCTTC	CSVVQAGYTF
TRBV9	-	-	TRBJ2-3	TGTGCCAGCAGCGTATCAACCTCCAGGCAGGGCACAGATACGCAGTATTTT	CASSVSTSRQGTDTQYF
TRBV5-8	few	TRBD2	TRBJ2-3	TGTGCCAGCAGTCCGGGACGAGCGGGAGACACAGATACGCAGTATTTT	CASSPGRAGDTDTQYF
TRBV6-4	-	TRBD1	TRBJ2-6	TGTGCCAGCAGTGACCCGACAGGGACTGGGGCCAACGTCCTGACTTTC	CASSDPTGTGANVLTF
TRBV11-2	-	TRBD2	TRBJ2-5	TGTGCCAGCAGCTTAGTGTTTAGCGGGGGGGCGGAGACCCAGTACTTC	CASSLVFSGGAETQYF
TRBV6-1	once	-	TRBJ1-5	TGTGCCAGCAGTTCCTTGGAGGTCAGCAATCAGCCCCAGCATTTT	CASSSLEVSNQPQHF
TRBV7-8	-	TRBD1	TRBJ2-7	TGTGCCAGCAGCTTAGTTTGGCAGGGGGACGAGCAGTACTTC	CASSLVWQGDEQYF
TRBV18	-	TRBD1	TRBJ2-3	TGTGCCAGCTCACCCACCCGGGGACAGGGCACAGATACGCAGTATTTT	CASSPTRGQGTDTQYF
TRBV29-1	-	-	TRBJ1-1	TGCAGCGTTGAGTCGGGTGGAGAAGCTTTCTTT	CSVESGGEAFF
TRBV6-1	once	-	TRBJ1-3	TGTGCCAGCAGTGAAGCTCGTCGTGGGGTGTCAGGGGCGATCTCTGGAAACACCATATATTTT	CASSEARRGVSGAISGNTIYF
TRBV23-1	-	-	TRBJ1-5	TGCGCCAGCAGTCTGAGGGGGACGAGTCAGCCCCAGCATTTT	CASSLRGTSQPQHF
TRBV7-9	few	-	TRBJ2-3	TGTGCCAGCAGCCCCTGGGTAGCGTTGATCACAGATACGCAGTATTTT	CASSPWVALITDTQYF
TRBV2	-	TRBD1	TRBJ1-4	TGTGCCGCGGAGGCGGGACAGGCTCATGAAAAACTGTTTTTT	CAAEAGQAHEKLFF
TRBV28	-	-	TRBJ1-2	TGTGCCATTAGCACGCAGGGGTTTCCATATGGCTACACCTTC	CAISTQGFPYGYTF
TRBV14	-	-	TRBJ1-1	TGTGCCAGCAGCCACCCACCCTCGGGAGGGCTTGAAGCTTTCTTT	CASSHPPSGGLEAFF
TRBV4-1	-	TRBD1	TRBJ1-4	TGCGCCAGCAGCCAAGATTGGGTAGGGGGCGGAAGAGTAAATGAAAAACTGTTTTTT	CASSQDWVGGGRVNEKLFF
TRBV7-6	-	-	TRBJ1-3	TGTGCCAGCAGCGCACCAGAAAGCGGGGGAGGAAACACCATATATTTT	CASSAPESGGGNTIYF
TRBV5-1	-	-	TRBJ1-3	TGCGCCAGCAGCTCGGCAGGAAGACCAAACACCATATATTTT	CASSSAGRPNTIYF
TRBV28	-	TRBD1	TRBJ2-7	TGTGCCAGCAGTTCAGACAGGGGGCTGTACGAGCAGTACTTC	CASSSDRGLYEQYF
TRBV28	once	-	TRBJ2-7	TGTGCCAGCAGTTTCTGGACAGTACCCCTCTACGAGCAGTACTTC	CASSFWTVPLYEQYF
TRBV30	-	TRBD1	TRBJ1-5	TGTGCCTGGAGGGACAAAATCGACAGGGTCCAGCCCCAGCATTTT	CAWRDKIDRVQPQHF
TRBV30	-	-	TRBJ1-5	TGTGCCTGGAGTTGGAACAGGGATCAGCCCCAGCATTTT	CAWSWNRDQPQHF
TRBV6-1	-	TRBD1	TRBJ1-2	TGTGCCAGCAGATACAGGGGAAGGCGCGGCTATGGCTACACCTTC	CASRYRGRRGYGYTF
TRBV7-2	-	TRBD1	TRBJ1-3	TGTGCCAGCAGCGGAGGTGACAGGGCGCGAAACACCATATATTTT	CASSGGDRARNTIYF
TRBV29-1	-	-	TRBJ1-1	TGCAGCGTACTCTACGGCACTGAAGCTTTCTTT	CSVLYGTEAFF
TRBV6-5	-	TRBD1	TRBJ1-4	TGTGCCAGCAGTTCCCAGGGGGTATGGGAAAAACTGTTTTTT	CASSSQGVWEKLFF
TRBV30	once	-	TRBJ1-4	TGTGCCTGGAAAAAGTCGGGGTATGCATCGGCTAATGAAAAACTGTTTTTT	CAWKKSGYASANEKLFF
TRBV6-4	-	TRBD1	TRBJ1-1	TGTGCCAGCAGACCAACAGGGGGGAGCTGGGCGAACACTGAAGCTTTCTTT	CASRPTGGSWANTEAFF
TRBV5-1	-	-	TRBJ2-3	TGCGCCAGCAGCCTACAGGAGGGTGGCACAGATACGCAGTATTTT	CASSLQEGGTDTQYF
TRBV5-5	-	-	TRBJ1-2	TGTGCCAGCAGCCCGGCCCCAGGGCTTGTCGTATGGGGCTACACCTTC	CASSPAPGLVVWGYTF
TRBV7-9	-	-	TRBJ2-7	TGTGCCAGCAGCTTAGCGGCGGAGGCCTACGAGCAGTACTTC	CASSLAAEAYEQYF
TRBV14	-	-	TRBJ1-2	TGTGCCAGCAGCCCGGTTACAGCTAACTATGGCTACACCTTC	CASSPVTANYGYTF